Shown below are 14 T cell receptor beta chains from a single sample sequenced in a study of human T cells and chemical hapten exposure. Described time point: healthy volunteer bleed at 2 weeks. Unfractionated whole blood yielded total RNA. MiXCR, run by TCRdb on the RACE reads, gives a single entry per CDR3 protein. The sample lists 45,000 or so distinct CDR3 sequences, roughly 4.5% occurring once. The sequenced material came from whole blood. The origin of the receptors is a human donor in good health. Some clones in this sample may be carry-over from other donors' samples.

This clonotype was seen at least ten times. This sequence joins TRBV28 and TRBJ1-1; no reliable D call. The CDR3 loop spans 15 amino acids. Germline V gene sequence: CDR1 MDHEN, CDR2 SYDVKM. V lost 6 bases, J lost 5 bases, and 19 bases lay in between. CDR3 nucleotide sequence: TGTGCCAGCAGCCCCACCGCACGGACCTCGACTGAAGCTTTCTTT. This sequence encodes CASSPTARTSTEAFF.

This clonotype was detected a few times. The V and J genes are TRBV5-1 and TRBJ2-2, with D possibly TRBD1 on 6 matching bases. CDR1 SGHRS and CDR2 YFSETQ come from the germline V gene. This CDR3 comprises 13 residues. The V and J ends lost 5 bases and 13 bases respectively, with 18 bases between them. Here the CDR3 DNA reads TGCGCCAGCAGGGAGCCAGGGGCCCCCTGGCTGTTTTTT. Encoded protein: CASREPGAPWLFF.

Many counts were recorded for this clonotype. This sequence joins TRBV10-3 and TRBJ2-5, with 9 bases lining up with TRBD2. Germline-derived CDR1 and CDR2 are ENHRY and SYGVKD. The J segment lost 2 bases and the V segment lost 0 bases, leaving 4 bases of the junction unmatched. This CDR3 region has 16 residues. The CDR3 region is CAISESGSGRQETQYF. In DNA form, the CDR3 reads TGTGCCATCAGTGAGTCGGGTAGCGGGAGACAAGAGACCCAGTACTTC.

This clonotype appeared many times. The J gene is TRBJ2-5, the V gene TRBV6-5, with D hard to call. Germline CDR1 MNHEY, CDR2 SVGAGI. This CDR3 comprises 13 residues. The V end was cut by 7 bases, the J end by 0 bases, with 9 bases between. CDR3 coding DNA: TGTGCCAGCACCGGGCAGTACCAAGAGACCCAGTACTTC. This encodes CASTGQYQETQYF.

V gene TRBV28 combines with J gene TRBJ1-4; maybe TRBD1 (5 bases). CDR1 and CDR2 (germline): MDHEN, SYDVKM. The CDR3 is made up of 14 amino acids. V was pared by 6 bases and J by 5 bases, with 13 bases between. The chain's CDR3 is CASRSRQKNEKLFF. The CDR3 DNA is TGTGCCAGCAGATCAAGACAGAAGAATGAAAAACTGTTTTTT.

This clonotype has at least ten counts. The chain is built from TRBV6-1 and TRBJ1-4; D is undetermined. Looked up from germline, CDR1 is MNHNS and CDR2 is SASEGT. CDR3 length equals 13 residues. The ends were cut back, 1 base at V and 5 bases at J, with 5 bases in the middle. DNA for the CDR3: TGTGCCAGCAGTGAAGGGCGGAATGAAAAACTGTTTTTT. It codes for CASSEGRNEKLFF.

The V call is TRBV14, the J call TRBJ1-4; D may be TRBD1 (5 bases). The germline gives CDR1 SGHDN, CDR2 FVKESK. Trimming took 4 bases from V and 8 from J, leaving 11 bases between them. CDR3 length: 13 residues. As DNA, the CDR3 is TGTGCCAGCAGCCCCGTTGGACACGAAAAACTGTTTTTT. Protein product: CASSPVGHEKLFF.

This chain links TRBV7-3 with TRBJ2-2, with D perhaps being TRBD1 or TRBD2 (5 bases each). V lost 5 bases to trimming and J lost 0 bases, with 13 bases between them. CDR1 is SGHTA, CDR2 FQGTGA, per germline. There are 16 residues in the CDR3. CDR3 residues: CASSPWGFANTGELFF. In DNA, the CDR3 is TGTGCCAGCAGCCCCTGGGGGTTCGCGAACACCGGGGAGCTGTTTTTT.

In its sample, this clonotype was seen many times. The CDR3 protein is CASSPTSGSSYEQYF. The CDR3 nucleotides read TGTGCCAGCAGTCCGACTAGCGGGAGCTCCTACGAGCAGTACTTC. The V and J genes are TRBV6-5 and TRBJ2-7, with 12 bases fitting TRBD2. Germline lookup yields CDR1 MNHEY and CDR2 SVGAGI. Trimming at V came to 5 bases and at J to 0 bases, leaving 2 bases not matched to a gene. The CDR3 is made up of 15 amino acids.

This clonotype was seen only a few times. The V gene is TRBV11-2, the J gene TRBJ1-2; 9 nucleotides agree with TRBD1. The junction had 5 bases not matched to a gene; V was cut back by 5 bases and J by 4 bases. The CDR3 has 14 residues. Germline values: CDR1 SGHAT, CDR2 FQNNGV. The chain's CDR3 is CASSTGTGPYGYTF. CDR3 bases: TGTGCCAGCAGCACCGGGACAGGGCCCTATGGCTACACCTTC. The full variable domain, completed using reference TRBV11-2 and TRBJ1-2, is EAGVAQSPRYKIIEKRQSVAFWCNPISGHATLYWYQQILGQGPKLLIQFQNNGVVDDSQLPKDRFSAERLKGVDSTLKIQPAKLEDSAVYLCASSTGTGPYGYTFGSGTRLTVV.

This clonotype was observed at least ten times. V is TRBV7-2 and J is TRBJ1-1, with D perhaps matching TRBD1 (5 bases). The CDR3 sequence is 14 residues long. Germline CDR1 is SGHTA and CDR2 is FQGNSA. Trimming pared 1 base from V and 6 bases from J, leaving 12 bases between. The CDR3 nucleotides are TGTGCCAGCAGCTTAGGGACGGCAGGGTCTGAAGCTTTCTTT. Its protein product is CASSLGTAGSEAFF.

In its sample, this clonotype was seen a few times. This rearrangement joins TRBV20-1 to TRBJ1-4; D possibly corresponds to TRBD1 (5 bases). Germline V gene lookup returns CDR1 DFQATT and CDR2 SNEGSKA (reference sequence). V lost 3 bases, J lost 10 bases, and 21 bases lay in between. This CDR3 is 15 amino acids long. CDR3 nucleotide sequence: TGCAGTGCTAGGGGGCCGGGCAGGATGTTCCCAAAACTGTTTTTT. Protein product: CSARGPGRMFPKLFF.

The table lists this clonotype with many counts. The V gene is TRBV28, the J gene TRBJ1-3; D gene unclear. Germline CDR1 MDHEN, CDR2 SYDVKM. V dropped 4 bases and J dropped 0 bases, with 10 bases sitting between them. This CDR3 comprises 15 residues. In DNA, the CDR3 is TGTGCCAGCAGTTCCAGACAAAGCTCTGGAAACACCATATATTTT. Amino acids: CASSSRQSSGNTIYF.

V gene TRBV6-5 combines with J gene TRBJ1-1; TRBD1 matches 7 bases. Germline assignment: CDR1 MNHEY and CDR2 SVGAGI. Germline trimming cut 0 bases from V and 9 bases from J; bases unmatched to any gene: 7. The CDR3 extends over 14 amino acids. The CDR3 here is CASSYSPGQTQAFF. The CDR3 bases are TGTGCCAGCAGTTACTCTCCGGGACAGACCCAAGCTTTCTTT.